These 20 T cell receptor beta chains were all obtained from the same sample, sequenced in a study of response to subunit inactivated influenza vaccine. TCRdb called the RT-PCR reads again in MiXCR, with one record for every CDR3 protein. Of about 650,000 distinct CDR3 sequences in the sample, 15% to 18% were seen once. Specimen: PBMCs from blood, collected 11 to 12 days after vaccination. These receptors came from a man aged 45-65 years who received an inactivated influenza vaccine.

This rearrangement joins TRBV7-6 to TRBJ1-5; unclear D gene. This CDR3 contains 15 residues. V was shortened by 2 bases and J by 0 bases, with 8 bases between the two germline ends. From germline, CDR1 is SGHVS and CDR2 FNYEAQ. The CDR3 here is CASSLRDNSNQPQHF. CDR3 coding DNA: TGTGCCAGCAGCTTAAGAGACAATAGCAATCAGCCCCAGCATTTT.

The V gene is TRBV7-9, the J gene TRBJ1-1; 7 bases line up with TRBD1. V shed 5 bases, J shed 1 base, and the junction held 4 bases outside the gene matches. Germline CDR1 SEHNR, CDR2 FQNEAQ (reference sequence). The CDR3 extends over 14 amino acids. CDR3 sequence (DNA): TGTGCCAGCAGCCGGGGACAGAAGAACACTGAAGCTTTCTTT. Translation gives CASSRGQKNTEAFF.

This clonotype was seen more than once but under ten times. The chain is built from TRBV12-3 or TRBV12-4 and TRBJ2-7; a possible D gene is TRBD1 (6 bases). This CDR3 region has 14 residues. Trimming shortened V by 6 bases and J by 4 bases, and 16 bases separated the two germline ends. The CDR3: CASSYRVHGYEQYF. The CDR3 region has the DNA TGTGCCAGCAGCTACAGGGTGCATGGGTACGAGCAGTACTTC.

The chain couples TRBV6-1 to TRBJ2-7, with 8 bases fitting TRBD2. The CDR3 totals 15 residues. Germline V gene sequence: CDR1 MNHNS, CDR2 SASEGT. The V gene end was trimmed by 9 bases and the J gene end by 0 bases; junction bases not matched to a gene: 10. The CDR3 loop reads CASSGGPEDSYEQYF. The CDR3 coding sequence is TGTGCCAGTTCGGGGGGGCCAGAAGACTCCTACGAGCAGTACTTC.

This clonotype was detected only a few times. This CDR3 reads CASSFSPDREESEAVGNEQFF. In nucleotides, the CDR3 is TGTGCCAGCAGTTTTAGCCCTGACAGGGAAGAATCGGAGGCAGTCGGGAATGAGCAGTTCTTC. The rearrangement joins TRBV12-3 or TRBV12-4 to TRBJ2-1; 7 bases map to TRBD1. This CDR3 contains 21 residues. V lost 3 bases and J lost 7; bases outside the gene matches: 27.

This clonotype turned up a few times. CDR3 bases: TGCGCCAGCAGCCAAGATTCGGCGGGGGGGCTTTCGGGTGAGCAGTTCTTC. Its protein product is CASSQDSAGGLSGEQFF. J is TRBJ2-1 and V is TRBV4-1; 9 bases agree with TRBD2. CDR3 length equals 17 residues. The V and J ends lost 0 bases and 9 bases, in that order; junction bases with no gene match: 12. CDR1 and CDR2 from the germline V gene are MGHRA and YSYEKL.

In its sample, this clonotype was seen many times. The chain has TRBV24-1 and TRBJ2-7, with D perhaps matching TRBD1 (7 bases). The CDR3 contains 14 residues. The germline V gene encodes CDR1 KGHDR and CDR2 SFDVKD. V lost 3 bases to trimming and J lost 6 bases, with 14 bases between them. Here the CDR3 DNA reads TGTGCCACCAGTGATCTCGGAGGGGGCGGCGAGCAGTACTTC. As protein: CATSDLGGGGEQYF.

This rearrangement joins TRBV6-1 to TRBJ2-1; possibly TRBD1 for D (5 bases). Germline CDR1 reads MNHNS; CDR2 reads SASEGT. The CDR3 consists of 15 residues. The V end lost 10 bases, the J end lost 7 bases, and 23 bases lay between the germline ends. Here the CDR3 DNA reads TGTGCCACCAGACAACTCGACAGAAGAACAAATGAGCAGTTCTTC. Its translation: CATRQLDRRTNEQFF.

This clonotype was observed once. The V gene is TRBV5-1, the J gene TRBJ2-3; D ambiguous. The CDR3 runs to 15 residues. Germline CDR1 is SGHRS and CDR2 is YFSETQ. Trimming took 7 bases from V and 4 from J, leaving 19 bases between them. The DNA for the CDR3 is TGCGCCAGCGGAGAACAGCTTTTTGGCTCAGATACGCAGTATTTT. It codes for CASGEQLFGSDTQYF. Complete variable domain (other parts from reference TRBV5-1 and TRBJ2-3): KAGVTQTPRYLIKTRGQQVTLSCSPISGHRSVSWYQQTPGQGLQFLFEYFSETQRNKGNFPGRFSGRQFSNSRSEMNVSTLELGDSALYLCASGEQLFGSDTQYFGPGTRLTVL.

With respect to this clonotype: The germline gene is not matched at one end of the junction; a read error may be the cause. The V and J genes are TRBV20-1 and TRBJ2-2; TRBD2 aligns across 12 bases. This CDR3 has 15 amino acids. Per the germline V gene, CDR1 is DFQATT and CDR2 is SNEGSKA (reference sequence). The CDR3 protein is CCAKLAGGGNGELFF. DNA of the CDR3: TGCTGTGCTAAGCTAGCGGGAGGGGGAAACGGGGAGCTGTTTTTT.

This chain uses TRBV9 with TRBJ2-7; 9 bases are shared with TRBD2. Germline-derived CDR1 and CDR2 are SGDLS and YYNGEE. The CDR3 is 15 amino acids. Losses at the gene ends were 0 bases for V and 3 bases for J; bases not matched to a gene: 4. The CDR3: CASSVEAGGLYEQYF. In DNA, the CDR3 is TGTGCCAGCAGCGTAGAGGCGGGAGGGCTCTACGAGCAGTACTTC.

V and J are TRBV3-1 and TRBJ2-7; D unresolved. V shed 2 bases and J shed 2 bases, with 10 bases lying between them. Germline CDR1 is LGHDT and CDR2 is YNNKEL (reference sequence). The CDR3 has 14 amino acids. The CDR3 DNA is TGTGCCAGCAGCCAATCCCACAGAACCTACGAGCAGTACTTC. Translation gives CASSQSHRTYEQYF.

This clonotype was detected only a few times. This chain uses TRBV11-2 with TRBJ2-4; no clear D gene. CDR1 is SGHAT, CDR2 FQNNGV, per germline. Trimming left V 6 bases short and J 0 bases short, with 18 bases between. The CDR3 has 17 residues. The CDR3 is CASSRTDEYIAKNIQYF. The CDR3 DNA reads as TGTGCCAGCAGTCGGACCGATGAGTATATAGCCAAAAACATTCAGTACTTC.

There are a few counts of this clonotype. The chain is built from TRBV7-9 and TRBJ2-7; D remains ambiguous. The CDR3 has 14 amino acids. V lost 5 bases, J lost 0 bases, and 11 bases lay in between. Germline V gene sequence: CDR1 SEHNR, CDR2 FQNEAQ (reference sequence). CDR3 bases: TGTGCCAGCAGCAATCTGCCGGGCTCCTACGAGCAGTACTTC. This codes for CASSNLPGSYEQYF.

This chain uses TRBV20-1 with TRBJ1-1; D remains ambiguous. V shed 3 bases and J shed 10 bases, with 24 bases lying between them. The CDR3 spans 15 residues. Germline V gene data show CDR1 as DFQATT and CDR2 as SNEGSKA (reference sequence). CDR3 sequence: CSASETTGILGRAFF. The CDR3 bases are TGCAGTGCTAGCGAAACCACCGGGATCCTGGGGAGAGCTTTCTTT.

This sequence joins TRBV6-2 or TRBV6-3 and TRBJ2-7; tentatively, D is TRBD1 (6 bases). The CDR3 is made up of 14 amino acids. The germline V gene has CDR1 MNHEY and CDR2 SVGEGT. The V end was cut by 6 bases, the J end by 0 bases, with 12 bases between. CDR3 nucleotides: TGTGCCAGCAGACCCGGACAGATCTCCTACGAGCAGTACTTC. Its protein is CASRPGQISYEQYF.

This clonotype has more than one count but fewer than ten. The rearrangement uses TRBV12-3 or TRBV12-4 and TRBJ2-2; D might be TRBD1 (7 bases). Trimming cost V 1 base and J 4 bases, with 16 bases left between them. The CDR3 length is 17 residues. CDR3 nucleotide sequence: TGTGCCAGCAGTTTAGGTCACTCAGGGGGGAGCACCGGGGAGCTGTTTTTT. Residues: CASSLGHSGGSTGELFF.

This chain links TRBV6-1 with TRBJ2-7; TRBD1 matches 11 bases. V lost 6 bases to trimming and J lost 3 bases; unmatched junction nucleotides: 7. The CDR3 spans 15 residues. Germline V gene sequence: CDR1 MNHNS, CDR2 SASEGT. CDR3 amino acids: CASRPDRGLFYEQYF. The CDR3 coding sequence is TGTGCCAGCAGACCGGACAGGGGGCTGTTCTACGAGCAGTACTTC.

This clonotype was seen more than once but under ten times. This CDR3 reads CASSKTGGGYEQYF. CDR3 nucleotide sequence: TGTGCCAGCAGCAAAACAGGGGGTGGGTACGAGCAGTACTTC. The chain uses TRBV7-2 and TRBJ2-7; 8 bases fit TRBD1. J gave up 4 bases and V 5 bases, and 7 bases lay outside the gene matches. The CDR3 has 14 amino acids. Germline CDR1 is SGHTA and CDR2 is FQGNSA. Full variable domain (outside the CDR3, taken from reference TRBV7-2 and TRBJ2-7): GAGVSQSPSNKVTEKGKDVELRCDPISGHTALYWYRQSLGQGLEFLIYFQGNSAPDKSGLPSDRFSAERTGGSVSTLTIQRTQQEDSAVYLCASSKTGGGYEQYFGPGTRLTVT.

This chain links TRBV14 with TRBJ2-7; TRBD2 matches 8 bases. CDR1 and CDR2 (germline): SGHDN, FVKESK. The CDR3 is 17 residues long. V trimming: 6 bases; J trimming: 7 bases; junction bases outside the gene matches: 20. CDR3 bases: TGTGCCAGCAGTCAACGGACAACTAGCGGCAGGACGCGGGAGCAGTACTTC. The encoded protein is CASSQRTTSGRTREQYF. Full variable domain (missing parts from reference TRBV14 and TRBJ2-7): EAGVTQFPSHSVIEKGQTVTLRCDPISGHDNLYWYRRVMGKEIKFLLHFVKESKQDESGMPNNRFLAERTGGTYSTLKVQPAELEDSGVYFCASSQRTTSGRTREQYFGPGTRLTVT.